These T cell receptor beta chains were read from a single sample in a study of T cell responses to AZD1222 COVID-19 vaccine. Using immunoSEQ multiplex PCR, the repertoire was profiled, and TCRdb retains in-frame clones only, with some absent. Found here are around 150,000 clones, around 94% of them singletons; the top ten hold around 1.3%. This sample comprised peripheral blood, obtained on day 0 of AZD1222 vaccination. These receptors originate from an adult in good health. CDR3s include the opening cysteine and the closing phenylalanine or tryptophan. A D gene is named only where the DNA matches it firmly. Clone size, where shown, is once, few, many, or a class for clones that have expanded.

14	NA	NA	TRBV7-2	TRBJ1-1	TGTGCCAGCAGGATAGACAGGATGAACACTGAAGCTTTCTTT	CASRIDRMNTEAFF
13	NA	NA	TRBV5-1	TRBJ1-2	TGCGCCAGCAGCGGTAGATGGGATGGAGGCTACACCTTC	CASSGRWDGGYTF
18	TRBD1	NA	TRBV19	TRBJ1-2	TGTGCCAGTACCCTACCCGGGACAGGGGGCATCGGGGACTATGGCTACACCTTC	CASTLPGTGGIGDYGYTF
15	TRBD2	NA	TRBV5-1	TRBJ2-2	TGCGCCAGCAGCTTGACTAGCGGGGAAGCCGGGGAGCTGTTTTTT	CASSLTSGEAGELFF
16	TRBD2	NA	TRBV4-1	TRBJ2-5	TGCGCCAGCAGCGAACGACTAGCGGGGGTTAAAGAGACCCAGTACTTC	CASSERLAGVKETQYF
19	TRBD1	once	TRBV4-2	TRBJ2-3	TGTGCCAGCAGCCAAGATTTAGCGGGACAGGGGATTGTCGACGAGACGCAGTATTTT	CASSQDLAGQGIVDETQYF
14	NA	NA	TRBV7-2	TRBJ2-2	TGTGCCAGCAGCACCCAGGGTGTCACCGGGGAGCTGTTTTTT	CASSTQGVTGELFF
15	TRBD2	NA	TRBV2	TRBJ2-1	TGTGCCAGCAGTAAACTAGCGGGCTACGACGGTGAGCAGTTCTTC	CASSKLAGYDGEQFF
14	NA	NA	TRBV30	TRBJ1-6	TGTGCCTGGGGCATACAGGGAGTAGTGGCACCCCTCCACTTT	CAWGIQGVVAPLHF
16	NA	NA	TRBV10-3	TRBJ2-5	TGTGCCATCAGGGACTCGCCGGGACAAGGCCAAGAGACCCAGTACTTC	CAIRDSPGQGQETQYF
14	NA	NA	TRBV29-1	TRBJ2-1	TGCAGCGTTGCAGGGCAGGGTGAGGTCGATGAGCAGTTCTTC	CSVAGQGEVDEQFF
15	NA	NA	TRBV5-1	TRBJ1-5	TGCGCCAGCAGCTTGGCTGGACTTGACGAACAGCCCCAGCATTTT	CASSLAGLDEQPQHF
13	TRBD1	NA	TRBV29-1	TRBJ1-2	TGCAGCGTTGCGGGACAGGGGGTCTCAGGCTACACCTTC	CSVAGQGVSGYTF
14	NA	NA	TRBV5-1	TRBJ2-4	TGCGCCAGCAGCTTGGAAGGCAATATGAACATTCAGTACTTC	CASSLEGNMNIQYF
12	NA	NA	TRBV2	TRBJ1-3	TGTGCCAGCAGACGACAGTCTTTTCTAATATATTTT	CASRRQSFLIYF
14	NA	NA	TRBV29-1	TRBJ2-2	TGCAGCGTATTTACATGGGCCCACTCCGGGGAGCTGTTTTTT	CSVFTWAHSGELFF
14	NA	NA	TRBV5-1	TRBJ1-3	TGCGCCAGCAGCTTAGGACAGTTAGGAAACACCATATATTTT	CASSLGQLGNTIYF